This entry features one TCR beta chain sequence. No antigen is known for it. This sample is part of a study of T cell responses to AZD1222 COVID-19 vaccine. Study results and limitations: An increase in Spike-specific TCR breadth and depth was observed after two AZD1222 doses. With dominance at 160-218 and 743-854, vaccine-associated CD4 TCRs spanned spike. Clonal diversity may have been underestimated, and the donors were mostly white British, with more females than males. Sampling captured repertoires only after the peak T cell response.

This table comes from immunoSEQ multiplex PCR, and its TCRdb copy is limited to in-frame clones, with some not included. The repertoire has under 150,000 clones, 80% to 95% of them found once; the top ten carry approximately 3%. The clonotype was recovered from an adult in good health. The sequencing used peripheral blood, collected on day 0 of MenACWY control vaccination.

The CDR3 DNA follows: TGCAGTGCTAGTGGCGGTCTAGCGGCACGCAATGAGCAGTTCTTC. Protein sequence: CSASGGLAARNEQFF. The chain combines TRBV20-1 with TRBJ2-1, with TRBD2 matching 7 bases. The CDR3 has 15 amino acids. The germline V gene encodes CDR1 DFQATT and CDR2 SNEGSKA (reference sequence). V shed 3 bases and J 6 bases; nucleotides not matched to a gene: 11.